This is a list of T cell receptor beta chains from one sample in a study of Graves' ophthalmopathy and Graves' hyperthyroidism. MiXCR was run by TCRdb on the multiplex PCR reads, yielding one entry per CDR3 protein. The sample contains over 500,000 distinct CDR3 sequences, about 20% of which appear only once. Sequenced input: peripheral blood. The receptor source for this set is a woman aged 18-29 years with stable Graves' hyperthyroidism. Some clones in this sample may be carry-over from other donors' samples. Both conserved end residues are part of each CDR3. D genes are given only for firm matches. Not all rows give a size; the values are once, few, many and, for expanded clones, a class.

TRBJ1-2 | TRBD1 | many | TRBV9 | TGTGCCAGCAGCGTCACGACAGGGGGATATGGCTACACCTTC | CASSVTTGGYGYTF
TRBJ1-1 | - | - | TRBV30 | TGTGCCGGTTCGGGGGGCTTGAACACTGAAGCTTTCTTT | CAGSGGLNTEAFF
TRBJ2-4 | - | many | TRBV20-1 | TGCAGTGCTAGAGATGGACAGCTAGCCAAAAACATTCAGTACTTC | CSARDGQLAKNIQYF
TRBJ2-7 | TRBD1 | many | TRBV11-1 | TGTGCCAGCAGCGATCGGGACAGGAGCTCCTACGAGCAGTACTTC | CASSDRDRSSYEQYF
TRBJ1-2 | - | many | TRBV29-1 | TGCAGCGTATGGACTAGCTATGGCTACACCTTC | CSVWTSYGYTF
TRBJ2-7 | - | few | TRBV4-2 | TGTGCCAGCAGCCGATCTGGGGTGGGGCCCCTTGGCGAGCAGTACTTC | CASSRSGVGPLGEQYF
TRBJ1-1 | - | many | TRBV12-3/TRBV12-4 | TGTGCCAGCAGTTTGGGAGGAGCTAACACTGAAGCTTTCTTT | CASSLGGANTEAFF
TRBJ2-7 | TRBD1 | few | TRBV6-4 | TGTGCCATCGACGAGGACAGGTCCTACGAGCAGTACTTC | CAIDEDRSYEQYF
TRBJ2-7 | TRBD1 | many | TRBV15 | TGTGCCACCAGCACTCGGACAGGGGGCTGGTACGAGCAGTACTTC | CATSTRTGGWYEQYF
TRBJ2-2 | - | many | TRBV12-3/TRBV12-4 | TGTGCCAGCAGGCCAACCGACGGACTGAACACCGGGGAGCTGTTTTTT | CASRPTDGLNTGELFF
TRBJ2-2 | - | few | TRBV2 | TGTGCCAGCAGTGACCAGGGTTCGGACACCGGGGAGCTGTTTTTT | CASSDQGSDTGELFF
TRBJ1-2 | - | many | TRBV5-1 | TGCGCCAGCAGCTCCGGGTCCTCCTTGGATGGCTACACCTTC | CASSSGSSLDGYTF
TRBJ2-5 | - | many | TRBV20-1 | TGCAGTGCTCGCCCCGGGAGTGCGGGCCAAGAGACCCAGTACTTC | CSARPGSAGQETQYF
TRBJ1-2 | - | few | TRBV18 | TGTGCCAGCTCAGCCGAGGTAGACTATGGCTACACCTTC | CASSAEVDYGYTF
TRBJ1-2 | TRBD1 | many | TRBV6-1 | TGTGCCAGCAGTGGACAGGGCTCGTGGTTCTATGGCTACACCTTC | CASSGQGSWFYGYTF
TRBJ1-1 | TRBD1 | - | TRBV10-3 | TGTGCCATCAGTGCCGACAGGGCGGGTAACACTGAAGCTTTCTTT | CAISADRAGNTEAFF
TRBJ2-7 | - | - | TRBV12-3/TRBV12-4 | TGTGCCAGCTTTCTTCATGATCTCTACGAGCAGTACTTC | CASFLHDLYEQYF
TRBJ2-5 | TRBD2 | - | TRBV6-1 | TGTGCCAGCAGTGATCTTGGCAGCGGGGGTTGGGAGACCCAGTACTTC | CASSDLGSGGWETQYF
TRBJ1-3 | - | - | TRBV3-1 | TGTGCCAGCAGTCATAGGTACACCATATATTTT | CASSHRYTIYF
TRBJ2-5 | TRBD2 | many | TRBV5-1 | TGCGCCAGCAGCTTGGGGACCCAAGGACTAGCCCAAGAGACCCAGTACTTC | CASSLGTQGLAQETQYF
TRBJ1-2 | - | few | TRBV6-5 | TGTGCCAGCAGTTCCCCAAAGGGGTATGGCTACACCTTC | CASSSPKGYGYTF
TRBJ2-7 | - | many | TRBV12-3/TRBV12-4 | TGTGCCAGCATTGAGACCTTTCACGTCTCCTACGAGCAGTACTTC | CASIETFHVSYEQYF
TRBJ1-2 | - | - | TRBV19 | TGTGCCAGTAGTTCCGGGTGGAGGAGTGATGGCTACACCTTC | CASSSGWRSDGYTF
TRBJ2-5 | TRBD1 | - | TRBV7-9 | TGTGCCAGCAGCTCGTGGGACAGGAGAGAGACCCAGTACTTC | CASSSWDRRETQYF
TRBJ2-2 | TRBD1 | few | TRBV6-1 | TGTGCCAGCAGTAAACCGGGACAGGGGGCTTCCGGGGAGCTGTTTTTT | CASSKPGQGASGELFF
TRBJ1-2 | - | many | TRBV28 | TGTGCCAGCAGTTTAGCAGGGGTTGACTATGGCTACACCTTC | CASSLAGVDYGYTF
TRBJ2-2 | TRBD1 | - | TRBV7-9 | TGTGCCAGCAGCCCCAGGGGGCGCGGCACCGGGGAGCTGTTTTTT | CASSPRGRGTGELFF
TRBJ1-2 | - | many | TRBV28 | TGTGCCAGCAGCGCCGGGGGGGAGATCTATGGCTACACCTTC | CASSAGGEIYGYTF
TRBJ2-5 | - | many | TRBV6-2/TRBV6-3 | TGTGCCAGCAGTTACATGCAGGGGGGGCAAGAGACCCAGTACTTC | CASSYMQGGQETQYF
TRBJ2-5 | TRBD2 | few | TRBV20-1 | TGCAGTGCTATACTAGCGGGGGGGCCTTCGGAGACCCAGTACTTC | CSAILAGGPSETQYF
TRBJ2-7 | - | - | TRBV18 | TGTGCCAGCTCAGTGACAGGTCAAGAAACCTACGAGCAGTACTTC | CASSVTGQETYEQYF
TRBJ1-5 | - | - | TRBV19 | TGTGCCAGTACCTGGGGTAATCAGCCCCAGCATTTT | CASTWGNQPQHF
TRBJ1-1 | TRBD1 | many | TRBV11-1 | TGTGCCAGCAGCTTAGGACAGGGGGCGCAGGGCACTGAAGCTTTCTTT | CASSLGQGAQGTEAFF
TRBJ2-2 | - | many | TRBV12-5 | TGTGCTAGTGGTTTATCCCAGACCGGGGAGCTGTTTTTT | CASGLSQTGELFF
TRBJ2-7 | - | many | TRBV29-1 | TGCAGCGTAACGGGGAGGACCTCCTACGAGCAGTACTTC | CSVTGRTSYEQYF
TRBJ1-5 | - | many | TRBV6-5 | TGTGCCAGCAGTACAGGTTATAGCAATCAGCCCCAGCATTTT | CASSTGYSNQPQHF
TRBJ1-5 | - | once | TRBV6-2/TRBV6-3 | TGTGCCAGCAGTGCCCGAGCACAGCCCCAGCATTTT | CASSARAQPQHF
TRBJ1-1 | - | - | TRBV2 | TGTGCCAGCATACCTAGATTTGGTCCTGAAGCTTTCTTT | CASIPRFGPEAFF
TRBJ2-7 | - | - | TRBV11-1 | TGTGCCAGCAGCTTGGAATCCTCCTACTCCAGCGAGCAGTACTTC | CASSLESSYSSEQYF
TRBJ1-2 | TRBD1 | many | TRBV20-1 | TGCAGTGCCAGAAGTATAGGACAGGGGGCTGTCCTTAGTGGCTACACCTTC | CSARSIGQGAVLSGYTF
TRBJ2-2 | TRBD2 | many | TRBV12-3/TRBV12-4 | TGTGCCAGCAGTTTCGGTTTAGCGGGAGTGGGGACCGGGGAGCTGTTTTTT | CASSFGLAGVGTGELFF
TRBJ1-2 | - | many | TRBV28 | TGTGCCACCGAGACACCTCAGGGCTACACCTTC | CATETPQGYTF
TRBJ1-1 | - | - | TRBV20-1 | TGCAGTGCTAGAGACCCTCTCCGGATGGAAGCTTTCTTT | CSARDPLRMEAFF